This passage covers 26 T cell receptor beta chains from one sample sequenced in a study of spatial heterogeneity in lung cancer. TCRdb ran MiXCR on the 5' RACE reads and lists one entry per CDR3 protein. The sample lists tens of thousands of distinct CDR3 sequences, roughly 4.2% seen once, with 7.4% in the top ten. Sample time point: sample taken at primary tumor resection. The material was PBMCs, obtained at surgery. The receptors here all came from a male donor with early-stage non-small cell lung cancer.

Ten or more counts support this clonotype. J is TRBJ1-6 and V is TRBV6-5, with TRBD1 identical over 10 bases. Per the germline V gene, CDR1 is MNHEY and CDR2 is SVGAGI. The length of the CDR3 is 18 residues. V trimming: 2 bases; J trimming: 5 bases; junction bases outside the gene matches: 9. The CDR3 nucleotides read TGTGCCAGCAGTTACGGGACAGGGGCTCGAATAAATAATTCACCCCTCCACTTT. This gives the protein CASSYGTGARINNSPLHF.

In this sample, this clonotype turned up many times. V and J are TRBV12-3 or TRBV12-4 and TRBJ1-2; D not resolved. The germline V and J ends were trimmed by 5 bases and 2 bases, with 15 bases remaining between them. The CDR3 covers 15 residues. The CDR3 nucleotides read TGTGCCAGCAGTCCTAAGGGCCGCGGAAACTATGGCTACACCTTC. This translates into CASSPKGRGNYGYTF.

This clonotype was counted many times. The rearrangement joins TRBV6-5 to TRBJ2-1, with D perhaps matching TRBD1 or TRBD2 (5 bases each). The germline V and J ends were trimmed by 3 bases and 7 bases, with 13 bases remaining between them. CDR3 size: 14 residues. The germline V gene encodes CDR1 MNHEY and CDR2 SVGAGI. The CDR3 DNA reads TGTGCCAGCAGTTATTCCTCTGGGGGAAATGAGCAGTTCTTC. This encodes CASSYSSGGNEQFF.

This clonotype showed up just once. This rearrangement joins TRBV30 to TRBJ2-5, with 10 bases lining up with TRBD2. CDR3 length: 16 amino acids. The germline V gene has CDR1 GTSNPN and CDR2 SVGIG (reference sequence). V was pared by 7 bases and J by 2 bases, with 13 bases of the junction left unmatched. The CDR3 region has the DNA TGTGCCTCTTTTGGTGAGCGGGGGGGCCGTCAAGAGACCCAGTACTTC. Translated: CASFGERGGRQETQYF. The whole variable domain, filled in from reference TRBV30 and TRBJ2-5, reads SQTIHQWPATLVQPVGSPLSLECTVEGTSNPNLYWYRQAAGRGLQLLFYSVGIGQISSEVPQNLSASRPQDRQFILSSKKLLLSDSGFYLCASFGERGGRQETQYFGPGTRLLVL.

This clonotype came up a few times. The rearrangement uses TRBV7-2 and TRBJ2-1; TRBD2 matches 12 bases. The length of the CDR3 is 14 residues. V was clipped by 5 bases and J by 9 bases; unmatched bases: 5. CDR1 is SGHTA and CDR2 is FQGNSA in the germline V gene. The CDR3 reads CASSREGLAGEQFF. Here the CDR3 DNA reads TGTGCCAGCAGCCGTGAGGGACTAGCGGGTGAGCAGTTCTTC.

This clonotype showed up many times. The chain joins TRBV5-5 to TRBJ2-5; TRBD2 agrees at 9 bases. CDR1 and CDR2 from the germline V gene are SGHKS and YYEKEE (reference sequence). This CDR3 spans 15 amino acids. With V trimmed by 1 base and J by 4 bases, 5 bases remained unmatched. The CDR3 DNA reads as TGTGCCAGCAGCTTGTGGCGGGAGGGCCCAGAGACCCAGTACTTC. Residues: CASSLWREGPETQYF. Combining the CDR3 with reference TRBV5-5 and TRBJ2-5 gives the whole variable domain DAGVTQSPTHLIKTRGQQVTLRCSPISGHKSVSWYQQVLGQGPQFIFQYYEKEERGRGNFPDRFSARQFPNYSSELNVNALLLGDSALYLCASSLWREGPETQYFGPGTRLLVL.

By sample fraction, this clonotype is medium-sized. The chain combines TRBV29-1 with TRBJ2-3; the D gene could be TRBD1 or TRBD2 (6 bases each). The CDR3 runs 15 residues. Germline-derived CDR1 and CDR2 are SQVTM and ANQGSEA. With 1 base removed from V and 3 bases from J, the gap between germline ends came to 14 bases. CDR3 in amino acids: CSVEVEGGRTDTQYF. In nucleotides, the CDR3 is TGCAGCGTTGAAGTGGAGGGGGGAAGAACAGATACGCAGTATTTT.

This clonotype was recorded at least ten times. The chain carries TRBV12-3 or TRBV12-4 and TRBJ2-3; 11 positions match TRBD2. The V segment lost 4 bases and the J segment 2 bases; nucleotides outside the gene matches: 5. This CDR3 has 16 amino acids. This CDR3 reads CASSSGTSGYTDTQYF. The CDR3 DNA reads TGTGCCAGCAGTTCCGGGACTAGCGGTTACACAGATACGCAGTATTTT.

There are many counts of this clonotype. The chain uses TRBV28 and TRBJ2-7, with TRBD1 identical over 10 bases. Germline assignment: CDR1 MDHEN and CDR2 SYDVKM. The junction had 6 bases not matched to a gene; V was cut back by 2 bases and J by 2 bases. This CDR3 spans 16 amino acids. CDR3 sequence (DNA): TGTGCCAGCAGTTTAGTTCCCGGACAGGGGGCCTACGAGCAGTACTTC. It translates to CASSLVPGQGAYEQYF.

This clonotype has a count of ten or more. The genes are TRBV27 and TRBJ2-7, with D unresolved. V lost 6 bases and J 3 bases, leaving 15 bases between the germline ends. The CDR3 contains 14 residues. Germline assignment: CDR1 MNHEY and CDR2 SMNVEV (reference sequence). The CDR3 nucleotides read TGTGCCAGCAGCGAAAGCCGGGCCCACTACGAGCAGTACTTC. This encodes CASSESRAHYEQYF.

Many counts were recorded for this clonotype. The chain carries TRBV7-8 and TRBJ2-7; the D gene is possibly TRBD1 (6 bases). The CDR3 runs to 14 residues. V was pared by 2 bases and J by 3 bases, with 11 bases between. CDR1 and CDR2 from the germline V gene are SGHVS and FQNEAQ. The CDR3 protein is CASSLQGKSYEQYF. The CDR3 coding sequence is TGTGCCAGCAGCTTACAGGGGAAAAGCTACGAGCAGTACTTC.

This clonotype was recorded a few times. V is TRBV7-9 and J is TRBJ1-3; 11 nucleotides align to TRBD1. CDR1 SEHNR and CDR2 FQNEAQ come from the germline V gene (reference sequence). V was clipped by 5 bases and J by 3 bases; unmatched bases: 9. The CDR3 is 17 residues long. As DNA, the CDR3 is TGTGCCAGCAGCCTGGGACAGGGGGAAGTTATTGGAAACACCATATATTTT. Translating it yields CASSLGQGEVIGNTIYF. The full variable domain, rest sourced from reference TRBV7-9 and TRBJ1-3, is DTGVSQNPRHKITKRGQNVTFRCDPISEHNRLYWYRQTLGQGPEFLTYFQNEAQLEKSRLLSDRFSAERPKGSFSTLEIQRTEQGDSAMYLCASSLGQGEVIGNTIYFGEGSWLTVV.

The chain employs TRBV4-2 and TRBJ2-7; D is possibly TRBD2 (6 bases). The CDR3 totals 16 residues. Trimming took 0 bases from V and 2 from J, leaving 14 bases between them. Germline values: CDR1 LGHNA, CDR2 YNFKEQ. In DNA form, the CDR3 reads TGTGCCAGCAGCCAAGATTGGTCCGGGGGACCCTACGAGCAGTACTTC. It is translated as CASSQDWSGGPYEQYF.

This clonotype was seen a handful of times. The rearrangement links TRBV24-1 to TRBJ2-1; possibly TRBD2 for D (7 bases). The CDR3 runs 15 residues. Germline CDR1 KGHDR, CDR2 SFDVKD. Trimming took off 4 bases at V and 5 bases at J, with 14 bases between the two ends. The CDR3 reads CATSEAGAIDNEQFF. For the CDR3, the DNA is TGTGCCACCAGTGAGGCGGGGGCTATTGACAATGAGCAGTTCTTC.

The CDR3: CASSEDRGQYEQYF. CDR3 DNA sequence: TGTGCCAGCAGTGAAGACAGGGGGCAATACGAGCAGTACTTC. The chain is built from TRBV2 and TRBJ2-7; 9 nucleotides agree with TRBD1. The CDR3 consists of 14 residues. Germline assignment: CDR1 SNHLY and CDR2 FYNNEI. The junction had 2 bases not matched to a gene; V was cut back by 1 base and J by 4 bases.

This clonotype came up many times. In nucleotides, the CDR3 is TGTGCCAGCTCACCACCGGTAGAGACAGGCGAGCAGTTCTTC. Protein product: CASSPPVETGEQFF. The chain links TRBV18 to TRBJ2-1; D possibly corresponds to TRBD1 (6 bases). The CDR3 is 14 amino acids. CDR1 and CDR2 from the germline V gene are KGHSH and LQKENI. V lost 0 bases and J 10 bases, leaving 13 bases between the germline ends.

The sample holds many counts of this clonotype. This chain links TRBV5-1 with TRBJ1-4; 10 nucleotides match TRBD1. CDR3 length equals 16 residues. The trim removed 4 bases at V and 8 bases at J, leaving 11 bases unmatched. Germline assignment: CDR1 SGHRS and CDR2 YFSETQ. The chain's CDR3 is CASSQGQGIGPEKLFF. In DNA form, the CDR3 reads TGCGCCAGCAGCCAGGGACAGGGGATCGGTCCGGAAAAACTGTTTTTT.

This clonotype was detected ten times or more. The gene calls are TRBV5-1 and TRBJ1-1; 8 bases are shared with TRBD1. J lost 4 bases, V lost 0 bases, and 5 bases had no gene match. The CDR3 loop spans 15 amino acids. Germline V gene data show CDR1 as SGHRS and CDR2 as YFSETQ. The CDR3 here is CASSLVQGVGTEAFF. CDR3 sequence (DNA): TGCGCCAGCAGCTTGGTACAGGGGGTGGGCACTGAAGCTTTCTTT.

This clonotype occurred many times. This chain links TRBV28 with TRBJ2-7, with D unresolved. The V end was cut by 4 bases, the J end by 0 bases, with 16 bases between. Germline-derived CDR1 and CDR2 are MDHEN and SYDVKM. The length of the CDR3 is 16 residues. CDR3 coding DNA: TGTGCCAGCAGTTCTCCCCAGTGGAAGAGCTCCTACGAGCAGTACTTC. Protein product: CASSSPQWKSSYEQYF.

This clonotype was detected many times. The CDR3 DNA reads as TGTGCCAGCAGCCGCCGAGGTGGGGCTCGAAATCACGAGCAGTACTTC. It encodes CASSRRGGARNHEQYF. The chain links TRBV3-1 to TRBJ2-7; weak D call: TRBD1 (5 bases). Looked up from germline, CDR1 is LGHDT and CDR2 is YNNKEL (reference sequence). Trimming removed 4 bases at V and 5 bases at J, with 21 bases between. This CDR3 spans 16 amino acids.

This clonotype came up a few times. The CDR3 region has the DNA TGTGCCAGCAGCTTGGAGAGGGAGTGGACACAAGAGACCCAGTACTTC. It codes for CASSLEREWTQETQYF. V is TRBV5-4 and J is TRBJ2-5, with D perhaps given as TRBD1 or TRBD2 (5 bases each). Germline loops: CDR1 SGHNT, CDR2 YYREEE (reference sequence). V gave up 0 bases and J gave up 2 bases, with 14 bases separating them. The CDR3 totals 16 residues.

There are many counts of this clonotype. V usage is TRBV5-1 and J usage is TRBJ2-5; the D is unclear. Looked up from germline, CDR1 is SGHRS and CDR2 is YFSETQ. V gave up 4 bases and J gave up 2 bases, with 6 bases separating them. This CDR3 spans 12 amino acids. This CDR3 reads CASSRTQETQYF. DNA for the CDR3: TGCGCCAGCAGCCGTACGCAAGAGACCCAGTACTTC.

V usage is TRBV27 and J usage is TRBJ2-2; TRBD2 matches 14 bases. V was clipped by 3 bases and J by 7 bases; unmatched bases: 4. The germline CDR1 and CDR2 sequences are MNHEY and SMNVEV (reference sequence). This CDR3 comprises 16 residues. CDR3 sequence (DNA): TGTGCCAGCAGTTTCGGGACTAGCGGGAGAGGCGGGGAGCTGTTTTTT. This sequence encodes CASSFGTSGRGGELFF.

This clonotype was detected many times. This chain links TRBV7-3 with TRBJ2-2, with D uncertain. Germline V CDR1 and CDR2: SGHTA, FQGTGA. The CDR3 consists of 14 residues. Trimming cost V 7 bases and J 2 bases, with 11 bases left between them. CDR3 sequence (DNA): TGTGCCAGCAAACTCGGACCTAACACCGGGGAGCTGTTTTTT. This gives the protein CASKLGPNTGELFF. Together with reference TRBV7-3 and TRBJ2-2, the CDR3 gives the full variable domain: GAGVSQTPSNKVTEKGKYVELRCDPISGHTALYWYRQSLGQGPEFLIYFQGTGAADDSGLPNDRFFAVRPEGSVSTLKIQRTERGDSAVYLCASKLGPNTGELFFGEGSRLTVL.

This clonotype has ten or more counts. The chain combines TRBV27 with TRBJ2-7; 10 bases are shared with TRBD2. Germline loops: CDR1 MNHEY, CDR2 SMNVEV (reference sequence). The CDR3 length is 19 residues. The junction had 20 bases not matched to a gene; V was cut back by 7 bases and J by 2 bases. CDR3 DNA sequence: TGTGCCAGCACCTCCGGGGGGATTGATAGCGGGAGGACCCCCTACGAGCAGTACTTC. It encodes CASTSGGIDSGRTPYEQYF.

This clonotype was counted only a few times. Relative to the germline gene, one junction end is altered; a read error may explain this. The chain's CDR3 is CASSLGGGSYNEQFF. For the CDR3, the DNA is TGTGCTAGCAGCTTGGGGGGAGGGTCCTACAATGAGCAGTTCTTC. This chain links TRBV7-7 with TRBJ2-1, with 7 bases identical to TRBD2. The CDR3 is 15 amino acids. Germline CDR1 and CDR2: SSHAT and FNYEAQ (reference sequence).